The clone carrying this T cell receptor (beta chain) has only one observation. Vbeta (60) and Jbeta (13) primers were used in the PCR. Profiled with immunoSEQ multiplex PCR; TCRdb holds only in-frame clones, not every one. The sample comprises about 89,000 clones, 65% to 80% of which are singletons, and 10% rests with the top ten. This entry is derived from a study of cytomegalovirus exposure and HLA in healthy donors. Trimming took 2 bases from V and 3 from J; bases not matched to a gene: 5. The CDR3 contains 15 residues. Per germline, CDR1 MNHNS and CDR2 SASEGT. Sequencing input: PBMCs. The sequence was obtained from a man aged 30-40 years in good health and CMV-seropositive. This chain links TRBV6-1 with TRBJ2-3, with TRBD2 matching 7 bases. The CDR3 nucleotides read TGTGCCAGCAGTGAACCGGGAGGTGCTACAGATACGCAGTATTTT. Its translation is CASSEPGGATDTQYF.